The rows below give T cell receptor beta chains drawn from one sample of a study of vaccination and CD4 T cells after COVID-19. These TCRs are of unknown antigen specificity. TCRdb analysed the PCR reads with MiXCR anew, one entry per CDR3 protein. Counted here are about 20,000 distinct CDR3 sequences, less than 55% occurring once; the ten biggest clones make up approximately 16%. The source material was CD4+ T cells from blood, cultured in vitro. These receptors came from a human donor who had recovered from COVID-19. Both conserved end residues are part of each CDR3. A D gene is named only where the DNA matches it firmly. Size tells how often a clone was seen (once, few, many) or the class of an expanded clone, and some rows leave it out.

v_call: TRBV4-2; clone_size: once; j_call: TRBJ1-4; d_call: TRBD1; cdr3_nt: TGTGCCAGCAGCCAAGTGCAGGGGGGGATAGCAACTAATGAAAAACTGTTTTTT; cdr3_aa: CASSQVQGGIATNEKLFF
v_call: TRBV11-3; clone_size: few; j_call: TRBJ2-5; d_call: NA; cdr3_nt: TGTGCCAGCAGCCTGGTTCAGGGCCAAGAGACCCAGTACTTC; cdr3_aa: CASSLVQGQETQYF
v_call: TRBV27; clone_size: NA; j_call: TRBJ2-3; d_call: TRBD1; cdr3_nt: TGTGCCAGCAGTTCTCCGTCCGGGACAGGGGGCACAGATACGCAGTATTTT; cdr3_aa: CASSSPSGTGGTDTQYF
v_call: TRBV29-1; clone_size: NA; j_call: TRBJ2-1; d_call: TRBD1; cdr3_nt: TGCAGCGTGGGCCAGGGACAGGGGGGAAATGAGCAGTTCTTC; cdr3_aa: CSVGQGQGGNEQFF
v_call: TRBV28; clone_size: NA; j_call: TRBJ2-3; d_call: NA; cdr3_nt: TGTGCCAGCATCCCGGGGGGCACAAGCACAGATACGCAGTATTTT; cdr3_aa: CASIPGGTSTDTQYF
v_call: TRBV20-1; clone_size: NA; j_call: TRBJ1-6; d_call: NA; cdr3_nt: TGCAGTGCTGAACCGATAGAGCGTAATTCACCCCTCCACTTT; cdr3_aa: CSAEPIERNSPLHF
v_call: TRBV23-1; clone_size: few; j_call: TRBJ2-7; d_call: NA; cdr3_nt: TGCGCCAGCAGTCAATCAGAGCTCGGCAGCTCCTACGAGCAGTACTTC; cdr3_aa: CASSQSELGSSYEQYF
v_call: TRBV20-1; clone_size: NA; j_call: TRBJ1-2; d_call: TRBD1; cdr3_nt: TGCAGTGCTAGAGACGACAGGGCTTCTAACTATGGCTACACCTTC; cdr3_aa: CSARDDRASNYGYTF
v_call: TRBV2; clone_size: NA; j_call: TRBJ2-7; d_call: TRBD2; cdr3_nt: TGTGCCAGCACAGAACGACTAGCGGGAGGGCCCCTCTTC; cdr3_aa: CASTERLAGGPLF
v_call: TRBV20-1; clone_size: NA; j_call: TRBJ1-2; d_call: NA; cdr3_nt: TGCAGTGCTAGAGATTACAGGGCAGGGTTGAACTATGGCTACACCTTC; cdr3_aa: CSARDYRAGLNYGYTF
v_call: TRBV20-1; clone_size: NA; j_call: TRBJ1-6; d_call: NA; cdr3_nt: TGCAGTGCTAGAACCGAGACACAAGATAATTCACCCCTCCACTTT; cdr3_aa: CSARTETQDNSPLHF
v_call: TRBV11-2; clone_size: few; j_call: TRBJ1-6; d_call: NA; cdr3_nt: TGTGCCAGCAGCTTAGCACCGGGACGGAATTCACCCCTCCACTTT; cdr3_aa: CASSLAPGRNSPLHF
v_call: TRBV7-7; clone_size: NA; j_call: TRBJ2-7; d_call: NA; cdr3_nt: TGTGCTAGCCGGAATTATTCATACGAGCAGTACTTC; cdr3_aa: CASRNYSYEQYF
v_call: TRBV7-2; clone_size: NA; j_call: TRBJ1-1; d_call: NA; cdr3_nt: TGTGCCAGCAGCTTAGCGGTCCGGGAGAACACTGAAGCTTTCTTT; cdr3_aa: CASSLAVRENTEAFF
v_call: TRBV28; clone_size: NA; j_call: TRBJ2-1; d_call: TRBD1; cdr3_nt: TGTGCCAGCGCTGGACAGGGGGCGGCTTATGAGCAGTTCTTC; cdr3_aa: CASAGQGAAYEQFF
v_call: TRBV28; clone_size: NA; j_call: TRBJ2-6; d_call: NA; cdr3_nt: TGTGCCAGCAGTCCCTCCAGCTCTGGGGCCAACGTCCTGACTTTC; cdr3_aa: CASSPSSSGANVLTF
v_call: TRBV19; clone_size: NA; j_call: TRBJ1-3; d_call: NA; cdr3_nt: TGTGCCAGTGGGGCAGGGGATGGAAACACCATATATTTT; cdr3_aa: CASGAGDGNTIYF
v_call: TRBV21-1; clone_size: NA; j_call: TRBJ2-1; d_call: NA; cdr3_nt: TGTGCCAGCAGCTTAGGGGTTTACAATGAGCAGTTCTTC; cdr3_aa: CASSLGVYNEQFF
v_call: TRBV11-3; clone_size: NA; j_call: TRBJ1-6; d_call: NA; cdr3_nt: TGTGCCAGCAGCTTAGATCTGGGGAGTTCCAATTCACCCCTCCACTTT; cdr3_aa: CASSLDLGSSNSPLHF
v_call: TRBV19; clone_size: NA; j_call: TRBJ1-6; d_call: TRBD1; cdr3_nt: TGTGCCAGTACCTACGCCGGGACAGGGACTAATTCACCCCTCCACTTT; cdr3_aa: CASTYAGTGTNSPLHF
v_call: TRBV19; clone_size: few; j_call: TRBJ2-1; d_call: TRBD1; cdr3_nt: TGTGCCACCAGACGGACAGGGGGCGAGGGTGAGCAGTTCTTC; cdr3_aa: CATRRTGGEGEQFF
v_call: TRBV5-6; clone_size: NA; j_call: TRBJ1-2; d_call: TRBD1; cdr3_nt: TGTGCCAGCAGCCGCTTCGGGGACAGGGACTATGGCTACACCTTC; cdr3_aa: CASSRFGDRDYGYTF
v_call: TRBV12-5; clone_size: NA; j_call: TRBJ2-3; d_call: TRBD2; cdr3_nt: TGTGCTAGTGGTTGGGGCAAGGCGGGGGGAACAGATACGCAGTATTTT; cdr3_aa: CASGWGKAGGTDTQYF
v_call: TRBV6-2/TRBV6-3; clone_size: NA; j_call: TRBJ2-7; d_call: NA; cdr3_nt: TGTGCCAGCAGATACACCGACTGGTACGAGCAGTACTTC; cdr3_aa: CASRYTDWYEQYF
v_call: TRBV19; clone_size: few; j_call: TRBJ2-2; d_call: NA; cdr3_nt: TGTGCCAGTAGTGCCCTGAATGAGGGATCCGGGGAGCTGTTTTTT; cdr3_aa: CASSALNEGSGELFF
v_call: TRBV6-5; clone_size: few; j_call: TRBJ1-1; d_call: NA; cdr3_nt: TGTGCCAGCAGTTACCGTCCACAGGGCGGCACTGAAGCTTTCTTT; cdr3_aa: CASSYRPQGGTEAFF
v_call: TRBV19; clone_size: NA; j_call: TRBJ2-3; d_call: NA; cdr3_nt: TGTGCCAGTAGCACTCGAGGCACAGATACGCAGTATTTT; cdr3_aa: CASSTRGTDTQYF